This T cell receptor beta chain was profiled in a study of blood T cell repertoires in COVID-19. Background on the study: Both acute and convalescent COVID-19 samples were obtained from the United States, Italy and Spain. PBMCs, B-cell-depleted T cells, or T cells provided the cDNA or gDNA that made up the material.

With 7 bases removed from V and 5 bases from J, the gap between germline ends came to 20 bases. The CDR3 has 15 amino acids. Germline V gives CDR1 ENHRY, CDR2 SYGVKD. In the original workflow: Counts of nucleated cells, estimated from reference gene primer amplification, were obtained. Clones were read by immunoSEQ multiplex PCR, and TCRdb kept only the in-frame ones, dropping some. The V and J calls and clone size come from that table; D and trimming were worked out from the DNA. The sample has under 150,000 clones, 70% to 90% seen once. The TCR was taken from a man aged 50 to 60 with acute or convalescent COVID-19. Sequenced input: peripheral blood. This chain uses TRBV10-3 with TRBJ2-5; TRBD2 might be the D (5 bases). This chain's CDR3 is CAITSGRRDSETQYF. The DNA for the CDR3 is TGTGCCATCACTTCGGGCCGACGGGATTCGGAGACCCAGTACTTC.